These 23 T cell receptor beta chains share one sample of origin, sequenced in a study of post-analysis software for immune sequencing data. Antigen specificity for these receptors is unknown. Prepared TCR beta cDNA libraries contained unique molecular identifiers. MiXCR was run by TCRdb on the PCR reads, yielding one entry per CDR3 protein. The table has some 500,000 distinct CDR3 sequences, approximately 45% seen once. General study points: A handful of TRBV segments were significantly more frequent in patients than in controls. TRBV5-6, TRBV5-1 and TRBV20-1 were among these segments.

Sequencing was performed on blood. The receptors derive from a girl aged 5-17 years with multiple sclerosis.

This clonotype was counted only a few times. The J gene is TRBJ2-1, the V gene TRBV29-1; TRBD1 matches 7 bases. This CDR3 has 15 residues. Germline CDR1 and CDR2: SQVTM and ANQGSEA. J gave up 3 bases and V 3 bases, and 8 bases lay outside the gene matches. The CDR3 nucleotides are TGCAGCGTTGATGCACAGGGGTTGATCTACAATGAGCAGTTCTTC. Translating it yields CSVDAQGLIYNEQFF.

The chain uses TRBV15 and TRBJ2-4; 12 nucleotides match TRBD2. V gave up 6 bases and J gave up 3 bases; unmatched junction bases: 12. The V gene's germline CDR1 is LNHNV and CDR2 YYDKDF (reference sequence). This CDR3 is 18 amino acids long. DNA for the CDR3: TGTGCCACCAGGCTTTACGGGCTAGCGGGAGGGGACAAAAACATTCAGTACTTC. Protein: CATRLYGLAGGDKNIQYF.

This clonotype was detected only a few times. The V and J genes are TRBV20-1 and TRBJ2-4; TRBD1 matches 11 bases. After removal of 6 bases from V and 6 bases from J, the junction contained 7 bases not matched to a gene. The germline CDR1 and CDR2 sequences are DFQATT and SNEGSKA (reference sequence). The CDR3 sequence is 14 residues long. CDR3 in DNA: TGCAGTGCCCCGGACAGGGGGCGGATAAACATTCAGTACTTC. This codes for CSAPDRGRINIQYF.

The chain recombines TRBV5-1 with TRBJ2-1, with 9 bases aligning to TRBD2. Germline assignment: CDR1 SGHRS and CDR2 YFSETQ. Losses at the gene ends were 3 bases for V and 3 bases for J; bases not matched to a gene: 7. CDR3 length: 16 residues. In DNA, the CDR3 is TGCGCCAGCAGCTCGGCGACTAGCGGAAACTACAATGAGCAGTTCTTC. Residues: CASSSATSGNYNEQFF.

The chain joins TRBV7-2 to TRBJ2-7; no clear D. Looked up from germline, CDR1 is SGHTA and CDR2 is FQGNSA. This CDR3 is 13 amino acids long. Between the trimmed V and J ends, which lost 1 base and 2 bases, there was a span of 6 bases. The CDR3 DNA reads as TGTGCCAGCAGCTTAGAAGGTGCCTACGAGCAGTACTTC. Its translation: CASSLEGAYEQYF.

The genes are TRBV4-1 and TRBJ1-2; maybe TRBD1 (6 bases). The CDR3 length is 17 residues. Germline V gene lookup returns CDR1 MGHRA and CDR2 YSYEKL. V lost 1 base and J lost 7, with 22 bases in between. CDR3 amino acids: CASSQAGRGARGLGYTF. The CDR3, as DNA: TGCGCCAGCAGCCAAGCGGGGCGGGGGGCTCGAGGCCTTGGCTACACCTTC.

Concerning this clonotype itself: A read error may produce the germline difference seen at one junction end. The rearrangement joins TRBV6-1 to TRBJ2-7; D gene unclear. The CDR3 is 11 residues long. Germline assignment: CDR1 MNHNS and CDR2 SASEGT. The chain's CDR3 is CGSSESVEQYF. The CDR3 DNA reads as TGTGGCAGCAGTGAATCAGTCGAGCAGTACTTC.

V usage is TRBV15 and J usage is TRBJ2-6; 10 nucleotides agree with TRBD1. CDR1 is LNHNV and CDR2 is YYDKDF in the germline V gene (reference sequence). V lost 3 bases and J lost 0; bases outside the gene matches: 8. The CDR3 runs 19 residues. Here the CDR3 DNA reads TGTGCCACCAGCAGCCCAGGGACAGGGGAGACCTCTGGGGCCAACGTCCTGACTTTC. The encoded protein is CATSSPGTGETSGANVLTF.

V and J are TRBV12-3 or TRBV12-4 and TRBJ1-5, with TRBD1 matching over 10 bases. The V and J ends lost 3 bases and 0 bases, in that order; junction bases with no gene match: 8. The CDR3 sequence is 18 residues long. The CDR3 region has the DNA TGTGCCAGCAGTTTGGGACAGGGGTCCCCACGTAGCAATCAGCCCCAGCATTTT. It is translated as CASSLGQGSPRSNQPQHF.

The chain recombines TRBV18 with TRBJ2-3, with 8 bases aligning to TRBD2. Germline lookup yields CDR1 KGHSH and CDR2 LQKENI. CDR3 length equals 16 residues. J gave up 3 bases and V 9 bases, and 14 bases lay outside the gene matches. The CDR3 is CASSSLGGRSTDTQYF. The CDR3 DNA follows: TGTGCCAGTTCCTCCCTAGGCGGGAGGTCTACAGATACGCAGTATTTT. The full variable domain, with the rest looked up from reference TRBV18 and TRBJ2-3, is NAGVMQNPRHLVRRRGQEARLRCSPMKGHSHVYWYRQLPEEGLKFMVYLQKENIIDESGMPKERFSAEFPKEGPSILRIQQVVRGDSAAYFCASSSLGGRSTDTQYFGPGTRLTVL.

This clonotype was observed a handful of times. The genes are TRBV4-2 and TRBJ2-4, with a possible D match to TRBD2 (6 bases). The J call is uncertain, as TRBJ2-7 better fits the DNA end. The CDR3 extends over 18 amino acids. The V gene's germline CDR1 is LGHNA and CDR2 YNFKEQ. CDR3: CASSQDQFGGAHTYEQYF. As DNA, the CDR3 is TGTGCCAGCAGCCAAGATCAATTCGGGGGAGCCCATACCTACGAGCAGTACTTC.

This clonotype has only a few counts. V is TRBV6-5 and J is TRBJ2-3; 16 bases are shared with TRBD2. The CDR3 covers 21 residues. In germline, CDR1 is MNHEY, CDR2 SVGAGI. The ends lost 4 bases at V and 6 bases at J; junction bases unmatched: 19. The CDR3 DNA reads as TGTGCCAGCAGTTCCCCGTACGGGACTAGCGGGAGGGCCTTGGTGAGGGATACGCAGTATTTT. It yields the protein CASSSPYGTSGRALVRDTQYF.

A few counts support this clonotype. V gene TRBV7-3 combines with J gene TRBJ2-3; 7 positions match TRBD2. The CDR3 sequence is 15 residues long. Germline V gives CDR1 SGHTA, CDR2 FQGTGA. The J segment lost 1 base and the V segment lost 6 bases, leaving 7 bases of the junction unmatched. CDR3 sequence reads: CASRNERGGTDTQYF. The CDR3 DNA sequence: TGTGCCAGCAGAAATGAACGGGGGGGCACAGATACGCAGTATTTT.

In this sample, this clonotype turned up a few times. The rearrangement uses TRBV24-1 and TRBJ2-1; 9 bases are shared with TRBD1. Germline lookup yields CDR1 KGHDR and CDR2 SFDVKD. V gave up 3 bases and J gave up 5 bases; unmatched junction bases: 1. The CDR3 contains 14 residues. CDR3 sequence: CATSDRTGDNEQFF. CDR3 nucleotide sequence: TGTGCCACCAGTGATCGGACAGGGGACAATGAGCAGTTCTTC.

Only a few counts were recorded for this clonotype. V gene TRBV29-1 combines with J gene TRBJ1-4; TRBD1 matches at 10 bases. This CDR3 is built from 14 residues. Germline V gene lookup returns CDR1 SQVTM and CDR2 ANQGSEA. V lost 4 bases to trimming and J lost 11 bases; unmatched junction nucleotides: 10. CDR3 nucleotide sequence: TGCAGCGTTGGTAATCCCGGGACAGGGGACAAACTGTTTTTT. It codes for CSVGNPGTGDKLFF. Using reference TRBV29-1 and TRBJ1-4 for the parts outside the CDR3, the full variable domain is SAVISQKPSRDICQRGTSLTIQCQVDSQVTMMFWYRQQPGQSLTLIATANQGSEATYESGFVIDKFPISRPNLTFSTLTVSNMSPEDSSIYLCSVGNPGTGDKLFFGSGTQLSVL.

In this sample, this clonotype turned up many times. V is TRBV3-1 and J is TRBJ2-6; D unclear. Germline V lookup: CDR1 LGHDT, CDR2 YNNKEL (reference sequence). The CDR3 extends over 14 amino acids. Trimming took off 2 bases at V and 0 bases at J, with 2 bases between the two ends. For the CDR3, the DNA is TGTGCCAGCAGCCAACTCTCTGGGGCCAACGTCCTGACTTTC. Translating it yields CASSQLSGANVLTF.

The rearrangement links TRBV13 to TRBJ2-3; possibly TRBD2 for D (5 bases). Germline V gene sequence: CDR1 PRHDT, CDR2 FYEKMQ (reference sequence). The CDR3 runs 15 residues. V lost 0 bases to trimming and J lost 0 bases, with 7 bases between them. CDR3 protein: CASSLGTTSTDTQYF. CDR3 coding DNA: TGTGCCAGCAGCTTAGGGACTACTAGCACAGATACGCAGTATTTT.

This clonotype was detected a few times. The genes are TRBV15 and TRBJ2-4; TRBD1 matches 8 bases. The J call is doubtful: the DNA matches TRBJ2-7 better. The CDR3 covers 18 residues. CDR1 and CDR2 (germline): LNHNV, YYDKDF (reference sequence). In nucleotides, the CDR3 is TGTGCCACCAGCAGGGACAGGGTTAGTAGCGGCATATTCTACGAGCAGTACTTC. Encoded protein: CATSRDRVSSGIFYEQYF.

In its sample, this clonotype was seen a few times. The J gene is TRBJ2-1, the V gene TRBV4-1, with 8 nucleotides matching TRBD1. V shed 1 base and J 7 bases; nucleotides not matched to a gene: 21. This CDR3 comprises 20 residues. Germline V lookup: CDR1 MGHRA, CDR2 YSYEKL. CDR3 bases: TGCGCCAGCAGCCAAGTATTAATCGGTGGCTTACAGGGGGGATTGAATGAGCAGTTCTTC. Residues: CASSQVLIGGLQGGLNEQFF.

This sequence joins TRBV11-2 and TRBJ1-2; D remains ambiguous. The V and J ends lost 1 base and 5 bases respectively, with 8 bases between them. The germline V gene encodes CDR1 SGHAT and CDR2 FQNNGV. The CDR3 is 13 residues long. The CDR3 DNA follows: TGTGCCAGCAGCTTAGGCTACGGATATGGCTACACCTTC. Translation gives CASSLGYGYGYTF.

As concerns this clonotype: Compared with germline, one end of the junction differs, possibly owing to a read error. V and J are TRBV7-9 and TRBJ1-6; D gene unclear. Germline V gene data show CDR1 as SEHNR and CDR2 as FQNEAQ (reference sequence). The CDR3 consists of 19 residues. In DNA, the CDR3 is TGTACCAGCAGCCCGCGGGAGACCGGCAAAAGCTCCTATAATTCACCCCTCCACTTT. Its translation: CTSSPRETGKSSYNSPLHF.

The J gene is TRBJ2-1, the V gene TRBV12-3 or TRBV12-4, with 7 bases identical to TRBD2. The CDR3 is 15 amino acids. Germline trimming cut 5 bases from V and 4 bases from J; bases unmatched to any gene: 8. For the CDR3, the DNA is TGTGCCAGCAGTCCCCCGGGACTATCATACAATGAGCAGTTCTTC. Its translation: CASSPPGLSYNEQFF.

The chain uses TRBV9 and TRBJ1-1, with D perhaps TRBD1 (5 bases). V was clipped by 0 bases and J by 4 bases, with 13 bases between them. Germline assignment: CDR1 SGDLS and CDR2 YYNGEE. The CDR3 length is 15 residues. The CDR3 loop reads CASSVGSGRTTEAFF. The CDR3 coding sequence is TGTGCCAGCAGCGTAGGATCAGGGCGTACCACTGAAGCTTTCTTT.